This T cell receptor beta chain was recorded in a study of blood T cell repertoires in COVID-19. The V end lost 4 bases, the J end lost 1 base, and 16 bases lay between the germline ends. There are 17 residues in the CDR3. CDR1 and CDR2 (germline): SGHDN, FVKESK. Sequenced by immunoSEQ multiplex PCR; TCRdb stores in-frame clones only, minus some. Of roughly 150,000 clones listed, just under 90% are singletons. The specimen sequenced was peripheral blood. The clonotype was recovered from a woman aged 70-85 years with COVID-19, enrolled during active disease. The chain uses TRBV14 and TRBJ1-4; possible D gene TRBD1, 5 bases. Here the CDR3 reads CASSPSQGWRTNEKLFF. For the CDR3, the DNA is TGTGCCAGCAGCCCCAGCCAGGGTTGGAGAACTAATGAAAAACTGTTTTTT. The variable domain in full, completed from reference TRBV14 and TRBJ1-4, reads EAGVTQFPSHSVIEKGQTVTLRCDPISGHDNLYWYRRVMGKEIKFLLHFVKESKQDESGMPNNRFLAERTGGTYSTLKVQPAELEDSGVYFCASSPSQGWRTNEKLFFGSGTQLSVL.